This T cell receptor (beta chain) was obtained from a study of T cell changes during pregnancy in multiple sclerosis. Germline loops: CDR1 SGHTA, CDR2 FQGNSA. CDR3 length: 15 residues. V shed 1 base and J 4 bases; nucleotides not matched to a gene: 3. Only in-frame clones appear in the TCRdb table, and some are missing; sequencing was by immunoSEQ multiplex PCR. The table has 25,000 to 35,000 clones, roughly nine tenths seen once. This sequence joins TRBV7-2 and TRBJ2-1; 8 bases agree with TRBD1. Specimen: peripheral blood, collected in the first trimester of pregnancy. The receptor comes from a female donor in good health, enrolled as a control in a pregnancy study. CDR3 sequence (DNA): TGTGCCAGCAGCTTAGGGACAGGGCCTTACAATGAGCAGTTCTTC. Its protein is CASSLGTGPYNEQFF.